The 8 T cell receptor beta chains below all came from one sample that was sequenced in a study of T cell responses to AZD1222 COVID-19 vaccine. The assay was immunoSEQ multiplex PCR, and TCRdb's table has in-frame clones only and misses some. The sample includes under 200,000 clones, just over 90% seen only once; the top ten take around 4%. The sample consisted of peripheral blood, taken on day 0 of AZD1222 vaccination. The receptors come from an adult in good health.

The chain employs TRBV10-3 and TRBJ1-5; 8 positions agree with TRBD1. In germline, CDR1 is ENHRY, CDR2 SYGVKD. This CDR3 contains 15 residues. J gave up 3 bases and V 4 bases, and 5 bases lay outside the gene matches. For the CDR3, the DNA is TGTGCCATCAGTGGGCAGGGGGCGAACAATCAGCCCCAGCATTTT. Its translation is CAISGQGANNQPQHF.

The chain combines TRBV2 with TRBJ2-1; TRBD2 agrees at 11 bases. From germline, CDR1 is SNHLY and CDR2 FYNNEI. The trim removed 10 bases at V and 10 bases at J, leaving 12 bases unmatched. This CDR3 is 14 amino acids long. CDR3 region: CATQGLAGGSEQFF. DNA of the CDR3: TGTGCCACCCAGGGTCTAGCGGGAGGCTCCGAGCAGTTCTTC. The full variable domain, with the rest looked up from reference TRBV2 and TRBJ2-1, is EPEVTQTPSHQVTQMGQEVILRCVPISNHLYFYWYRQILGQKVEFLVSFYNNEISEKSEIFDDQFSVERPDGSNFTLKIRSTKLEDSAMYFCATQGLAGGSEQFFGPGTRLTVL.

The V call is TRBV19, the J call TRBJ1-1, with D possibly matching TRBD1 (6 bases). Germline assignment: CDR1 LNHDA and CDR2 SQIVND (reference sequence). V was trimmed by 6 bases and J by 0 bases, leaving 11 bases between them. The CDR3 contains 14 residues. The CDR3 DNA sequence: TGTGCCAGTAGACAGGGCCCCATGAACACTGAAGCTTTCTTT. This gives the protein CASRQGPMNTEAFF.

Concerning this clone: It is unclear where the CDR3 begins or ends on the DNA, so no DNA is shown, and the CDR3 is as TCRdb lists it. CDR3 amino acids: CASSPFGVGAF. The gene calls are TRBV9 and TRBJ1-2. Germline V gene lookup returns CDR1 SGDLS and CDR2 YYNGEE. Including both end residues, the CDR3 is 11 amino acids long.

The J gene is TRBJ1-4, the V gene TRBV5-6, with D tentatively TRBD1 (5 bases). Germline assignment: CDR1 SGHDT and CDR2 YYEEEE. Trimming took off 4 bases at V and 4 bases at J, with 20 bases between the two ends. The CDR3 runs to 17 residues. The CDR3 sequence is CASSRLGRGPDNEKLFF. The CDR3 DNA is TGTGCCAGCAGCAGGCTGGGGAGGGGACCCGATAATGAAAAACTGTTTTTT.

This chain links TRBV5-1 with TRBJ1-2, with a weak D call TRBD1 (6 bases). The V end was cut by 3 bases, the J end by 2 bases, with 17 bases between. The CDR3 length is 16 residues. CDR1 and CDR2 from the germline V gene are SGHRS and YFSETQ. The CDR3 loop is CASSSSGAARNYGYTF. CDR3 nucleotide sequence: TGCGCCAGCAGCTCCTCGGGGGCGGCCAGGAACTATGGCTACACCTTC.

V usage is TRBV2 and J usage is TRBJ1-1, with D uncertain. Deletions cut 6 bases from V and 0 bases from J, with 11 bases between. In germline, CDR1 is SNHLY, CDR2 FYNNEI. The CDR3 runs to 14 residues. The CDR3 DNA follows: TGTGCCAGCAGGGACGGAGACATGAACACTGAAGCTTTCTTT. Amino acids: CASRDGDMNTEAFF.

This clone was recorded only once. The chain is built from TRBV27 and TRBJ1-3; D call uncertain. Germline V gene sequence: CDR1 MNHEY, CDR2 SMNVEV (reference sequence). The CDR3 is 15 amino acids. The germline V and J ends were trimmed by 0 bases and 2 bases, with 8 bases remaining between them. Here the CDR3 reads CASSLSVQAGNTIYF. The CDR3 DNA follows: TGTGCCAGCAGTTTATCGGTCCAGGCTGGAAACACCATATATTTT.